A single TCR beta chain is shown here with its context. The sample belongs to a study of blood T cell repertoires in COVID-19. Study-wide background: T cells, B-cell-depleted T cells, or PBMCs supplied cDNA or gDNA.

Clones were sequenced by immunoSEQ multiplex PCR, and TCRdb holds only the in-frame ones, with some missing. The profile shows under 450,000 clones, 88% of them singletons. V shed 4 bases, J shed 4 bases, and the junction held 5 bases outside the gene matches. The germline V gene has CDR1 SGHRS and CDR2 YFSETQ. The CDR3 covers 14 residues. The clonotype comes from a woman in her forties or fifties with COVID-19, enrolled during active disease. The sequencing sample was made of peripheral blood. The chain employs TRBV5-1 and TRBJ1-2, with 9 bases that match TRBD1. The CDR3 is CASSNGQGSYGYTF. CDR3 bases: TGCGCCAGCAGCAACGGACAGGGGAGCTATGGCTACACCTTC. Complete variable domain (other parts from reference TRBV5-1 and TRBJ1-2): KAGVTQTPRYLIKTRGQQVTLSCSPISGHRSVSWYQQTPGQGLQFLFEYFSETQRNKGNFPGRFSGRQFSNSRSEMNVSTLELGDSALYLCASSNGQGSYGYTFGSGTRLTVV.